This T cell receptor beta chain was sequenced during a study of cytomegalovirus exposure and HLA in healthy donors. This clone was observed once. Unmatched junction bases numbered 9, after V lost 4 bases and J lost 3 bases. Germline values: CDR1 SGHRS, CDR2 YFSETQ. This CDR3 is 15 amino acids long. Generated by immunoSEQ multiplex PCR, the TCRdb table keeps only in-frame clones and is missing some. The sample lists roughly 63,000 clones; about 89% were seen once. The chain couples TRBV5-1 to TRBJ2-7, with 8 bases matching TRBD2. Sequencing used PBMCs. The TCR originated in a young woman in good health and CMV-seronegative. The CDR3 is CASSLGLALHYEQYF. As DNA, the CDR3 is TGCGCCAGCAGCCTAGGACTAGCTCTGCACTACGAGCAGTACTTC. Drawing the rest from reference TRBV5-1 and TRBJ2-7, the complete variable domain is KAGVTQTPRYLIKTRGQQVTLSCSPISGHRSVSWYQQTPGQGLQFLFEYFSETQRNKGNFPGRFSGRQFSNSRSEMNVSTLELGDSALYLCASSLGLALHYEQYFGPGTRLTVT.